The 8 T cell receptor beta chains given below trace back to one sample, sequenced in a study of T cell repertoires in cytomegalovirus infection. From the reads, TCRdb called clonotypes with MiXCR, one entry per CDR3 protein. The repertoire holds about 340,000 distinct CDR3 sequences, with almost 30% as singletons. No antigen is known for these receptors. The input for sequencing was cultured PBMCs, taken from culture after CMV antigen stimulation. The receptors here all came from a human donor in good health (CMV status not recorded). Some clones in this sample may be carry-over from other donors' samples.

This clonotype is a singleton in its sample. For the CDR3, the DNA is TGTGCCATCAGTGATCATCGGACAGGCGCGGGTGAGCAGTTCTTC. Its protein product is CAISDHRTGAGEQFF. This chain uses TRBV10-3 with TRBJ2-1, with 7 bases lining up with TRBD1. Trimming removed 3 bases from V and 9 bases from J; junction bases left unmatched: 11. CDR1 ENHRY and CDR2 SYGVKD come from the germline V gene. The CDR3 contains 15 residues.

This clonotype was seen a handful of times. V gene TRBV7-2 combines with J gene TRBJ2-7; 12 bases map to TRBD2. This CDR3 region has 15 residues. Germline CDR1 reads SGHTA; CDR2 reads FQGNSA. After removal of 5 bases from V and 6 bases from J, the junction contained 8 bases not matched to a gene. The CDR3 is CASSPRTSGTSEQYF. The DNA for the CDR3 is TGTGCCAGCAGCCCGAGGACTAGCGGGACTAGCGAGCAGTACTTC.

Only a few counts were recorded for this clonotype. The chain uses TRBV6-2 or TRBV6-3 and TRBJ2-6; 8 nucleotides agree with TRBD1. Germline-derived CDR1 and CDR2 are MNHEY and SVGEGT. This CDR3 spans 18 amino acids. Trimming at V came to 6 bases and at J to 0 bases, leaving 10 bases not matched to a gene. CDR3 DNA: TGTGCCAGCAGCTATCACCCACAGGGGGTCTCTGGGGCCAACGTCCTGACTTTC. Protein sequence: CASSYHPQGVSGANVLTF.

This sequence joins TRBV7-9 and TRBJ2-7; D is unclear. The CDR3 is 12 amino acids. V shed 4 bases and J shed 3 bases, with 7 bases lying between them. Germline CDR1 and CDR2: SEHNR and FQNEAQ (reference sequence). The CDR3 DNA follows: TGTGCCAGCAGCTCCCGACTCTACGAGCAGTACTTC. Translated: CASSSRLYEQYF. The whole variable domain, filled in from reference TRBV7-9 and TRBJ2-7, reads DTGVSQNPRHKITKRGQNVTFRCDPISEHNRLYWYRQTLGQGPEFLTYFQNEAQLEKSRLLSDRFSAERPKGSFSTLEIQRTEQGDSAMYLCASSSRLYEQYFGPGTRLTVT.

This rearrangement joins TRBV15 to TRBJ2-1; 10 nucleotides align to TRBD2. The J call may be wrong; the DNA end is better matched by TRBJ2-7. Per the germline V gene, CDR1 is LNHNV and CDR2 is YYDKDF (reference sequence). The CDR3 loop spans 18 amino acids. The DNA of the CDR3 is TGTGCCACCAGCAGAGGAGGGGGACTAGCGCTAGCGTACAATGAGCAGTACTTC. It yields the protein CATSRGGGLALAYNEQYF.

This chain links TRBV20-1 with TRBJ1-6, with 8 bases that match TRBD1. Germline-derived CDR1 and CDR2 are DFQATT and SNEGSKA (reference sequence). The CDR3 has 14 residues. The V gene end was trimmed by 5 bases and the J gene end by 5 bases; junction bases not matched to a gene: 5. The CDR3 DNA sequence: TGCAGTGCTCCTGGACAGGGCAATAATTCACCCCTCCACTTT. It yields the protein CSAPGQGNNSPLHF.

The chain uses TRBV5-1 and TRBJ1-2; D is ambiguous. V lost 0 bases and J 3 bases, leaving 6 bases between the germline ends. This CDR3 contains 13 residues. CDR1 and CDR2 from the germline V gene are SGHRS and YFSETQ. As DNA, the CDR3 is TGCGCCAGCAGCTTGGACTTAGACTATGGCTACACCTTC. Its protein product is CASSLDLDYGYTF.

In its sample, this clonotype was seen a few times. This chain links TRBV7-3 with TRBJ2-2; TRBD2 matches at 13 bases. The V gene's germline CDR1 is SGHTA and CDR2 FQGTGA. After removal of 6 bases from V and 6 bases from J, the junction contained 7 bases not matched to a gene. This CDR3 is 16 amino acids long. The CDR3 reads CASSLGLAGAAGELFF. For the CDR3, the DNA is TGTGCCAGCAGTCTAGGACTAGCGGGAGCCGCCGGGGAGCTGTTTTTT.